Sequencing of this T cell receptor beta chain was carried out in a study of cytomegalovirus exposure and HLA in healthy donors. Primers: 60 Vbeta forward and 13 Jbeta reverse. Sequencing was performed with immunoSEQ multiplex PCR; in TCRdb, only in-frame clones are kept and a portion is missing. Of approximately 210,000 clones listed, roughly four fifths are singletons. This CDR3 spans 16 amino acids. Looked up from germline, CDR1 is SGHNT and CDR2 is YYREEE (reference sequence). With V trimmed by 0 bases and J by 2 bases, 7 bases remained unmatched. Findings of the study overall: Cytomegalovirus-associated status was assigned to about 170 TCR beta chains. Later, TCR association rates were found to vary by HLA locus, highest for DRB1 and lowest for HLA-C. In a later analysis, HLA-associated TCR beta chains were more clonally expanded than equally common others. Links to common viral pathogens appeared, in a later analysis, for several of the most significant clusters.

In the case of this clone: Its antigen is not known.

This sequence was found in a woman aged 50 to 60 in good health and CMV-seropositive. Source material: PBMCs. The chain recombines TRBV5-4 with TRBJ2-7; TRBD2 matches at 8 bases. CDR3 loop: CASSLAGSGGPYEQYF. The CDR3 coding sequence is TGTGCCAGCAGCTTGGCAGGCAGCGGGGGTCCCTACGAGCAGTACTTC.